The 23 T cell receptor beta chains given below trace back to one sample, sequenced in a study of shared clonotypes between healthy human individuals. The repertoire was sequenced with immunoSEQ multiplex PCR; TCRdb's copy has only in-frame clones and lacks some. Of roughly 2.2 million clones listed, 80% to 95% were seen once; the top ten hold under 0.45%. Material for sequencing was naive CD4+ T cells from PBMCs. Subset: CD45RA+ positively selected. The receptors stem from a man younger than 35 in good health. Some clones in this sample may be carry-over from other donors' samples.

The sample holds one count of this clone. This sequence joins TRBV5-1 and TRBJ2-7, with 8 bases matching TRBD2. CDR1 is SGHRS and CDR2 is YFSETQ in the germline V gene. The CDR3 runs to 15 residues. V lost 4 bases, J lost 6 bases, and 12 bases stayed unmatched. The CDR3 is CASSPSSGSTGEQYF. The CDR3, as DNA: TGCGCCAGCAGCCCCTCCAGCGGGAGTACCGGCGAGCAGTACTTC.

This chain links TRBV5-1 with TRBJ2-7; tentative D call: TRBD1 (6 bases). The CDR3 is 15 amino acids. CDR1 and CDR2 from the germline V gene are SGHRS and YFSETQ. V was cut by 1 base and J by 5 bases, with 16 bases left in between. CDR3 coding DNA: TGCGCCAGCAGCTTGACAGGGCGCGGGTTTGACGAGCAGTACTTC. This encodes CASSLTGRGFDEQYF.

The J gene is TRBJ1-1, the V gene TRBV28; 9 nucleotides match TRBD1. Germline V CDR1 and CDR2: MDHEN, SYDVKM. Trimming at V came to 8 bases and at J to 4 bases, leaving 8 bases not matched to a gene. The CDR3 is 14 amino acids. This chain's CDR3 is CASGLQGARTEAFF. CDR3 DNA sequence: TGTGCCAGCGGACTACAGGGGGCGCGCACTGAAGCTTTCTTT.

The V gene is TRBV5-4, the J gene TRBJ2-7, with D possibly called TRBD1 or TRBD2 (5 bases each). CDR3 length: 16 residues. Germline V CDR1 and CDR2: SGHNT, YYREEE (reference sequence). Trimming took off 4 bases at V and 2 bases at J, with 19 bases between the two ends. The CDR3 DNA sequence: TGTGCCAGCAGCCGGGGCTTCCGGGACGGCACCTACGAGCAGTACTTC. Its translation: CASSRGFRDGTYEQYF.

V gene TRBV4-3 combines with J gene TRBJ2-2, with 7 bases aligning to TRBD1. V trimming: 0 bases; J trimming: 1 base; junction bases outside the gene matches: 5. CDR1 is LGHNA and CDR2 is YSLEER in the germline V gene. The CDR3 totals 17 residues. The CDR3 loop is CASSQDPGQLNTGELFF. The DNA for the CDR3 is TGCGCCAGCAGCCAAGACCCGGGACAGCTGAACACCGGGGAGCTGTTTTTT.

This clone came up once. This chain links TRBV10-3 with TRBJ2-7; D not certain. The germline CDR1 and CDR2 sequences are ENHRY and SYGVKD. This CDR3 region has 17 residues. V lost 0 bases to trimming and J lost 2 bases, with 17 bases between them. CDR3 bases: TGTGCCATCAGTGAGTCGATGCGACAAAGATACACCTACGAGCAGTACTTC. Translated: CAISESMRQRYTYEQYF.

The rearrangement links TRBV6-1 to TRBJ1-4, with a possible D match to TRBD1 (5 bases). This CDR3 is 14 amino acids long. Per germline, CDR1 MNHNS and CDR2 SASEGT. With 6 bases removed from V and 5 bases from J, the gap between germline ends came to 13 bases. The CDR3 sequence: CASREDMLNEKLFF. In DNA form, the CDR3 reads TGTGCCAGCAGAGAGGACATGCTAAATGAAAAACTGTTTTTT.

The chain employs TRBV11-2 and TRBJ2-1, with 8 positions matching TRBD1. CDR1 is SGHAT, CDR2 FQNNGV, per germline. With 4 bases clipped from V and 4 bases from J, the junction kept 12 bases outside the gene matches. The CDR3 loop spans 17 amino acids. CDR3 residues: CASSSRWTGQQYNEQFF. CDR3 DNA sequence: TGTGCCAGCAGCTCTAGGTGGACAGGGCAACAGTACAATGAGCAGTTCTTC.

As for this clone: A read error may account for a junction end that differs from germline. The gene calls are TRBV10-1 and TRBJ1-1, with D possibly matching TRBD1 (5 bases). Germline CDR1 WNHNN, CDR2 SYGVQD (reference sequence). This CDR3 contains 15 residues. The CDR3, as DNA: TGCGCCAGCAGTGAGTCGGCACGGGGGAACGCTGAAGCTTTCTTT. It translates to CASSESARGNAEAFF.

The chain combines TRBV19 with TRBJ1-1; D possibly corresponds to TRBD1 (5 bases). Per germline, CDR1 LNHDA and CDR2 SQIVND (reference sequence). CDR3 size: 14 residues. Trimming removed 11 bases from V and 1 base from J, with 17 bases in between. In nucleotides, the CDR3 is TGTGCCGGCCGAGGTGGGGGGAAGAACACTGAAGCTTTCTTT. This codes for CAGRGGGKNTEAFF.

On this clone: The same CDR3 also results from other DNA sequences found in this sample. V gene TRBV30 combines with J gene TRBJ1-2; 8 nucleotides match TRBD1. Germline CDR1 and CDR2: GTSNPN and SVGIG (reference sequence). The V segment lost 4 bases and the J segment 2 bases; nucleotides outside the gene matches: 3. The CDR3 is 13 amino acids. The CDR3 nucleotides are TGTGCCTGGACTCCAGGGGGCAACTATGGCTACACCTTC. It codes for CAWTPGGNYGYTF.

Note on this clone: Other DNA sequences within the sample encode an identical CDR3. The V gene is TRBV5-1, the J gene TRBJ2-2; D gene uncertain. Trimming took off 0 bases at V and 4 bases at J, with 7 bases between the two ends. The CDR3 is made up of 14 amino acids. In germline, CDR1 is SGHRS, CDR2 YFSETQ. The CDR3 is CASSLGQSTGELFF. DNA of the CDR3: TGCGCCAGCAGCTTGGGTCAGTCCACCGGGGAGCTGTTTTTT.

The chain links TRBV6-1 to TRBJ2-2; D is unclear. Germline CDR1 reads MNHNS; CDR2 reads SASEGT. Trimming removed 6 bases at V and 6 bases at J, with 14 bases between. This CDR3 comprises 14 residues. The DNA of the CDR3 is TGTGCCAGCAGAAAAGTTGGGATCCCCGGGGAGCTGTTTTTT. It translates to CASRKVGIPGELFF.

The rearrangement links TRBV9 to TRBJ1-2, with TRBD1 identical over 8 bases. Germline V lookup: CDR1 SGDLS, CDR2 YYNGEE. This CDR3 is built from 15 residues. The V and J ends lost 4 bases and 4 bases, in that order; junction bases with no gene match: 9. The CDR3 reads CASSPRQGWGYGYTF. CDR3 coding DNA: TGTGCCAGCAGCCCTCGACAGGGGTGGGGCTATGGCTACACCTTC. Looking up the rest from reference TRBV9 and TRBJ1-2 gives the full variable domain: DSGVTQTPKHLITATGQRVTLRCSPRSGDLSVYWYQQSLDQGLQFLIQYYNGEERAKGNILERFSAQQFPDLHSELNLSSLELGDSALYFCASSPRQGWGYGYTFGSGTRLTVV.

In regard to this clone: Other DNA sequences in this sample translate to the same CDR3. This sequence joins TRBV7-9 and TRBJ2-3; D not resolved. Germline V CDR1 and CDR2: SEHNR, FQNEAQ (reference sequence). The V and J ends lost 1 base and 6 bases respectively, with 5 bases between them. This CDR3 comprises 12 residues. CDR3 region: CASSLVRDTQYF. The DNA for the CDR3 is TGTGCCAGCAGCTTAGTGCGGGATACGCAGTATTTT.

The chain uses TRBV7-2 and TRBJ1-2; D ambiguous. Trimming stripped 2 bases from V and 4 bases from J, with 14 bases between. This CDR3 is 15 amino acids long. Germline loops: CDR1 SGHTA, CDR2 FQGNSA. This CDR3 reads CASSLPLGPFYGYTF. The CDR3 region has the DNA TGTGCCAGCAGCTTACCCCTCGGACCCTTCTATGGCTACACCTTC.

The chain couples TRBV10-3 to TRBJ2-7; no reliable D call. CDR1 is ENHRY, CDR2 SYGVKD, per germline. This CDR3 region has 14 residues. V was pared by 6 bases and J by 1 base, with 13 bases between. CDR3 sequence reads: CAISDRAESYEQYF. The CDR3 bases are TGTGCCATCAGCGATCGGGCAGAATCCTACGAGCAGTACTTC.

As regards this clone: The same CDR3 arises from other DNA sequences in this sample as well. The chain links TRBV5-1 to TRBJ1-1, with D uncertain. From germline, CDR1 is SGHRS and CDR2 YFSETQ. CDR3 length: 14 amino acids. Trimming took 0 bases from V and 1 from J, leaving 7 bases between them. Here the CDR3 reads CASSLGSSNTEAFF. CDR3 nucleotides: TGCGCCAGCAGCTTGGGGTCATCGAACACTGAAGCTTTCTTT.

The rearrangement links TRBV20-1 to TRBJ2-1; D gene uncertain. Trimming shortened V by 3 bases and J by 7 bases, and 7 bases separated the two germline ends. CDR1 is DFQATT and CDR2 is SNEGSKA in the germline V gene (reference sequence). The CDR3 consists of 11 residues. The CDR3 nucleotides read TGCAGTGCTAGTTTCCGTAATGAGCAGTTCTTC. Translation gives CSASFRNEQFF.

The CDR3, as DNA: TGTGCCAGCGCGCGAGAGGACTCTGGCTACACCTTC. This translates into CASAREDSGYTF. The chain combines TRBV2 with TRBJ1-2; D not certain. Germline V gene data show CDR1 as SNHLY and CDR2 as FYNNEI. The CDR3 totals 12 residues. With 8 bases removed from V and 7 bases from J, the gap between germline ends came to 14 bases.

The sample holds one count of this clone. Other DNA sequences from this sample encode an identical CDR3 as well. The J gene is TRBJ2-7, the V gene TRBV4-1; D uncertain. Germline CDR1 reads MGHRA; CDR2 reads YSYEKL. The V and J ends lost 0 bases and 3 bases respectively, with 6 bases between them. The length of the CDR3 is 13 residues. DNA for the CDR3: TGCGCCAGCAGCCAAGATGGGCACTACGAGCAGTACTTC. It translates to CASSQDGHYEQYF.

V is TRBV30 and J is TRBJ1-1, with unresolved D. V was trimmed by 6 bases and J by 7 bases, leaving 15 bases between them. The CDR3 is 12 residues long. Germline CDR1 and CDR2: GTSNPN and SVGIG (reference sequence). The CDR3 sequence: CACTLFPDEAFF. DNA of the CDR3: TGTGCCTGTACCCTCTTCCCAGATGAAGCTTTCTTT.

The chain has TRBV19 and TRBJ2-7, with TRBD1 as a possible D gene (5 bases). CDR1 LNHDA and CDR2 SQIVND come from the germline V gene (reference sequence). The CDR3 is 15 residues long. Trimming left V 5 bases short and J 3 bases short, with 17 bases between. The CDR3, as DNA: TGTGCCAGTAGTCCCCTAGGGGCGACGGGCTACGAGCAGTACTTC. Translation: CASSPLGATGYEQYF.